This TCR beta chain was documented in a study of early T cells in non-severe SARS-CoV-2 infection. Study summary: It was bulk RNA from unsorted whole blood that was sequenced, and the chains were unpaired.

This clonotype was found many times. The antigen is not known. Study results and caveats: The study's VDJdb matching favored anti-spike CD8 responses and missed private and CD4 specificities.

The V end lost 3 bases, the J end lost 9 bases, and 17 bases lay between the germline ends. The CDR3 runs to 13 residues. Germline assignment: CDR1 GTSNPN and CDR2 SVGIG (reference sequence). Individual cDNA molecules were tagged with unique molecular identifiers, the study reported. TCRdb fed the 5' RACE reads into MiXCR, producing one record per CDR3 protein. The sample yields 85,000 to 120,000 distinct CDR3 sequences, about 12% seen once. The sample consisted of whole blood. The chain links TRBV30 to TRBJ1-1; D call uncertain. The TCR was taken from an adult who was a healthcare worker with PCR-confirmed SARS-CoV-2 infection or an uninfected control (not recorded which). The CDR3 protein is CAWRPEARAKAFF. DNA for the CDR3: TGTGCCTGGAGACCGGAGGCTAGAGCGAAAGCTTTCTTT.